Below are 16 T cell receptor beta chains sequenced from a single sample in a study of spatial heterogeneity in lung cancer. General observations from the study: Tumors with more nonsynonymous mutations had more expanded intratumoral alpha and beta TCRs.

TCRdb analysed the 5' RACE reads with MiXCR anew, one entry per CDR3 protein. The repertoire holds over a hundred distinct CDR3 sequences, with around 30% as singletons. Time point: sample taken at primary tumor resection. Their antigens are not known. The specimen was lung tumor tissue, collected at surgery. These TCRs come from a male donor with early-stage non-small cell lung cancer.

In its sample, this clonotype is large. This beta chain is an off-target read within a library intended for alpha chains, so its frequency means little. Here the CDR3 reads CATGQGFYEQYF. CDR3 DNA: TGTGCCACCGGACAGGGATTCTACGAGCAGTACTTC. The chain combines TRBV10-3 with TRBJ2-7; 8 nucleotides match TRBD1. Germline CDR1 ENHRY, CDR2 SYGVKD. This CDR3 is 12 amino acids long. Trimming took 10 bases from V and 3 from J; bases not matched to a gene: 5.

By sample share, this clonotype is large. The library was built for alpha chains, so this beta chain is an off-target read and its size means little. V usage is TRBV24-1 and J usage is TRBJ2-2; D might be TRBD2 (5 bases). The ends were cut back, 5 bases at V and 3 bases at J, with 9 bases in the middle. This CDR3 has 14 residues. Per germline, CDR1 KGHDR and CDR2 SFDVKD. The CDR3 reads CATSAAGYTGELFF. The CDR3 bases are TGTGCCACCAGTGCGGCGGGCTACACCGGGGAGCTGTTTTTT.

About this clonotype: A library made for alpha chains picked up this beta chain off target, so its size means little. The rearrangement links TRBV20-1 to TRBJ2-5; no clear D. There are 14 residues in the CDR3. Per germline, CDR1 DFQATT and CDR2 SNEGSKA (reference sequence). Trimming shortened V by 6 bases and J by 1 base, and 15 bases separated the two germline ends. The CDR3, as DNA: TGCAGTGCCCCCTCGGGCGCCCGCCAAGAGACCCAGTACTTC. Translation: CSAPSGARQETQYF.

This clonotype occurred a few times. With the library built for alpha chains, this beta chain is off target and its frequency is not meaningful. The chain recombines TRBV10-3 with TRBJ2-6, with D perhaps matching TRBD2 (6 bases). CDR1 ENHRY and CDR2 SYGVKD come from the germline V gene. V lost 11 bases and J 2 bases, leaving 13 bases between the germline ends. This CDR3 is 14 amino acids long. CDR3 in DNA: TGTGCCGCGATGGGGGGACCTGGGGCCAACGTCCTGACTTTC. Its protein is CAAMGGPGANVLTF.

This clonotype was picked up a small number of times. The library was prepared for alpha chains; this beta chain is a stray read, so its frequency means little. The chain links TRBV5-6 to TRBJ1-5; 8 nucleotides align to TRBD1. Germline-derived CDR1 and CDR2 are SGHDT and YYEEEE. V dropped 3 bases and J dropped 5; count of bases not matched to a gene: 4. This CDR3 is built from 14 residues. The CDR3 bases are TGTGCCAGCAGCTACGGACAGGGTTATCAGCCCCAGCATTTT. Amino acids: CASSYGQGYQPQHF.

The table lists this clonotype with a count of one. Being off target in a library aimed at alpha chains, this beta chain has a size of little meaning. This chain joins TRBV20-1 and TRBJ2-3, with 10 positions matching TRBD1. This CDR3 spans 14 amino acids. Germline V gene sequence: CDR1 DFQATT, CDR2 SNEGSKA (reference sequence). Unmatched junction bases numbered 3, after V lost 5 bases and J lost 1 base. The CDR3 nucleotides read TGCAGTGCTGCCGGGACAGGGGGCACAGATACGCAGTATTTT. Translation gives CSAAGTGGTDTQYF.

This clonotype ranks as hyperexpanded (1% or more). Since it is a stray read in a library aimed at alpha chains, this beta chain has a size that is not meaningful. V and J are TRBV7-6 and TRBJ2-1; 9 bases line up with TRBD1. CDR1 is SGHVS and CDR2 is FNYEAQ in the germline V gene. The length of the CDR3 is 13 residues. Unmatched junction bases numbered 8, after V lost 5 bases and J lost 12 bases. CDR3 region: CASSPKPGQGQFF. The CDR3 coding sequence is TGTGCCAGCAGCCCAAAACCGGGACAGGGGCAGTTCTTC. Supplemented by reference TRBV7-6 and TRBJ2-1, the full variable domain reads GAGVSQSPRYKVTKRGQDVALRCDPISGHVSLYWYRQALGQGPEFLTYFNYEAQQDKSGLPNDRFSAERPEGSISTLTIQRTEQRDSAMYRCASSPKPGQGQFFGPGTRLTVL.

On this clonotype: Since it is a stray read in a library aimed at alpha chains, this beta chain has a size that is not meaningful. The chain's CDR3 is CASGIEDRANQPQHF. CDR3 nucleotides: TGTGCCAGTGGGATCGAGGACAGGGCTAATCAGCCCCAGCATTTT. The V call is TRBV19, the J call TRBJ1-5, with 8 bases fitting TRBD1. CDR1 LNHDA and CDR2 SQIVND come from the germline V gene (reference sequence). The CDR3 has 15 residues. V shed 8 bases, J shed 4 bases, and the junction held 10 bases outside the gene matches.

Sample share makes this clonotype medium-sized. A library made for alpha chains picked up this beta chain off target, so its size means little. The chain combines TRBV9 with TRBJ2-1; 10 nucleotides align to TRBD1. The germline CDR1 and CDR2 sequences are SGDLS and YYNGEE. The CDR3 is 15 amino acids. The V and J ends lost 3 bases and 9 bases, in that order; junction bases with no gene match: 9. Here the CDR3 reads CASSAGQGTGVEQFF. CDR3 DNA sequence: TGTGCCAGCAGCGCGGGACAGGGGACAGGTGTTGAGCAGTTCTTC. The full variable domain, with the rest looked up from reference TRBV9 and TRBJ2-1, is DSGVTQTPKHLITATGQRVTLRCSPRSGDLSVYWYQQSLDQGLQFLIQYYNGEERAKGNILERFSAQQFPDLHSELNLSSLELGDSALYFCASSAGQGTGVEQFFGPGTRLTVL.

By proportion, this clonotype is hyperexpanded. This beta chain represents an off-target read in a library built for alpha chains; its size is of limited meaning. The rearrangement joins TRBV12-3 or TRBV12-4 to TRBJ2-7; 7 bases line up with TRBD1. V was pared by 5 bases and J by 0 bases, with 7 bases of the junction left unmatched. CDR3 length: 15 residues. The CDR3 loop reads CASSADRVFSYEQYF. Here the CDR3 DNA reads TGTGCCAGCAGTGCCGACAGGGTATTCTCCTACGAGCAGTACTTC.

Concerning this clonotype: In a library made to pick up alpha chains, this beta chain is a stray read with a size that means little. This rearrangement joins TRBV23-1 to TRBJ2-7, with 8 nucleotides matching TRBD1. TRBV23-1 is known as an ORF, though its function is uncertain. V lost 7 bases, J lost 4 bases, and 9 bases stayed unmatched. The CDR3 extends over 14 amino acids. The CDR3 protein is CASTLVQGGYEQYF. The CDR3 nucleotides are TGCGCCAGCACGTTGGTACAGGGGGGTTACGAGCAGTACTTC.

This clonotype showed up just a few times. Because this beta chain is a stray read in a library intended to capture alpha chains, its abundance should not be given much weight. The chain employs TRBV28 and TRBJ1-2; the D is unclear. The CDR3 has 14 amino acids. V was trimmed by 3 bases and J by 1 base, leaving 9 bases between them. CDR1 is MDHEN and CDR2 is SYDVKM in the germline V gene. The CDR3 reads CASSLVPFNYGYTF. In DNA form, the CDR3 reads TGTGCCAGCAGTTTGGTCCCATTTAACTATGGCTACACCTTC.

This clonotype was seen more than once but under ten times. This beta chain turned up in a library designed for alpha chains; as an off-target read, its abundance says little. This sequence joins TRBV9 and TRBJ2-1; D is ambiguous. There are 14 residues in the CDR3. CDR1 and CDR2 (germline): SGDLS, YYNGEE. Trimming took 0 bases from V and 9 from J, leaving 13 bases between them. Written as DNA, the CDR3 is TGTGCCAGCAGCGTAGAGAGCTCGTCCGGTGAGCAGTTCTTC. This encodes CASSVESSSGEQFF.

This clonotype is large. The library was prepared for alpha chains; this beta chain is a stray read, so its frequency means little. This chain links TRBV4-3 with TRBJ2-5; no clear D gene. The V and J ends lost 4 bases and 5 bases respectively, with 20 bases between them. The CDR3 runs 16 residues. CDR1 is LGHNA, CDR2 YSLEER, per germline. CDR3 DNA: TGCGCCAGCAGCCGCACAGCCCTTCAGCCGGCGGAGACCCAGTACTTC. Translation: CASSRTALQPAETQYF.

As regards this clonotype: Because the library targeted alpha chains, this beta chain is an off-target read whose size means little. The chain has TRBV2 and TRBJ2-5, with a weak D call TRBD2 (5 bases). The V gene's germline CDR1 is SNHLY and CDR2 FYNNEI. The CDR3 spans 13 residues. V lost 8 bases and J lost 5, with 15 bases in between. CDR3 coding DNA: TGTGCCAGCGGTCTACCGGGAATCGAGACCCAGTACTTC. Translating it yields CASGLPGIETQYF.

A few counts support this clonotype. The size of this beta chain means little, since it is a stray read in a library made for alpha chains. The gene calls are TRBV20-1 and TRBJ2-5; possible D gene TRBD2, 5 bases. The CDR3 sequence is 13 residues long. The ends were cut back, 1 base at V and 5 bases at J, with 11 bases in the middle. Germline V gene lookup returns CDR1 DFQATT and CDR2 SNEGSKA (reference sequence). The chain's CDR3 is CSARVPAVETQYF. CDR3 DNA: TGCAGTGCTAGAGTCCCAGCGGTCGAGACCCAGTACTTC.